This paragraph covers one T cell receptor beta chain sequence. This specimen comes from a study of blood T cell repertoires in COVID-19. Across the whole study: PBMCs, B-cell-depleted T cells, or T cells provided the cDNA or gDNA that made up the material.

Germline values: CDR1 SGHTA, CDR2 FQGNSA. With 0 bases removed from V and 7 bases from J, the gap between germline ends came to 15 bases. This CDR3 region has 16 residues. In the authors' workflow: By means of reference gene primer amplification, nucleated cell counts were estimated. The method was immunoSEQ multiplex PCR; TCRdb's version includes in-frame clones alone and lacks a portion of them. V, J and clone size were drawn from that table, and D and trimming were deduced from the DNA. In the table there are over 400,000 clones, 75% to 90% of which are singletons. The sample consisted of PBMCs or T cells enriched from blood (not recorded which). This receptor was identified in a woman aged 55-70 years who had recovered from COVID-19. V usage is TRBV7-2 and J usage is TRBJ2-2; maybe TRBD2 (5 bases). The CDR3 DNA reads as TGTGCCAGCAGCTTAGCCCTGAGTAGCGCGGGCGGGGAGCTGTTTTTT. Translating it yields CASSLALSSAGGELFF.